The TCR beta chain under discussion was sequenced for a study of cytomegalovirus exposure and HLA in healthy donors. Losses at the gene ends were 0 bases for V and 6 bases for J; bases not matched to a gene: 16. Per the germline V gene, CDR1 is LNHNV and CDR2 is YYDKDF (reference sequence). The CDR3 has 18 amino acids. PCR amplification relied on 60 Vbeta primers (plus 13 Jbeta primers). Generated by immunoSEQ multiplex PCR, the TCRdb table keeps only in-frame clones and is missing some. In the table there are approximately 170,000 clones, 85% of which are singletons. This chain links TRBV15 with TRBJ2-7, with 8 bases that match TRBD1. This TCR was sampled from a boy under 10 years old in good health and CMV-seronegative. The sample comprised PBMCs. This CDR3 is CATSRDVMSGGRVSEQYF. The CDR3 nucleotides read TGTGCCACCAGCAGAGATGTCATGTCAGGGGGCAGAGTCAGCGAGCAGTACTTC.